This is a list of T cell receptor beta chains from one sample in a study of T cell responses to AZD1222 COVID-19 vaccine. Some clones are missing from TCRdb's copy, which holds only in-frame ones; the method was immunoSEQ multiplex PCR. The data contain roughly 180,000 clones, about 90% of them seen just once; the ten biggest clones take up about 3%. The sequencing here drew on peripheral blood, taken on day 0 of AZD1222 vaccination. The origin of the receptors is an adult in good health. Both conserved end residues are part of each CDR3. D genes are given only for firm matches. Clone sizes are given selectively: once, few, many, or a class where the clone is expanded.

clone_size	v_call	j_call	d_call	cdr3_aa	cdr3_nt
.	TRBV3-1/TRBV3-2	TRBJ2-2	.	CASSIGNGELFF	TGTGCCAGCAGTATAGGGAACGGGGAGCTGTTTTTT
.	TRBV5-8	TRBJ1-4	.	CASSFGLNEKLFF	TGTGCCAGCAGCTTCGGTTTGAATGAAAAACTGTTTTTT
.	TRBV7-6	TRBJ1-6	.	CASSPASRGPYNSPLHF	TGTGCCAGCAGCCCGGCCAGTAGGGGACCCTATAATTCACCCCTCCACTTT
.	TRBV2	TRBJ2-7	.	CASSGGSGSSYEQYF	TGTGCCAGCAGTGGGGGTAGCGGAAGCTCCTACGAGCAGTACTTC
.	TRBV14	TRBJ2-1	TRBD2	CASSSLAGGAYNEQFF	TGTGCCAGCAGCTCCCTAGCGGGAGGGGCATACAATGAGCAGTTCTTC
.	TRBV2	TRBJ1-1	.	CASSWTAMNTEAFF	TGTGCCAGCAGTTGGACAGCCATGAACACTGAAGCTTTCTTT
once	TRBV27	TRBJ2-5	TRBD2	CASSSGGAAGEETQYF	TGTGCCAGCAGTTCGGGGGGAGCAGCGGGAGAGGAGACCCAGTACTTC
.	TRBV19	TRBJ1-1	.	CASSIGGGFMNTEAFF	TGTGCCAGTAGTATTGGGGGAGGTTTTATGAACACTGAAGCTTTCTTT
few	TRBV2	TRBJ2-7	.	CASSATPAGEQYF	TGTGCCAGCAGTGCTACGCCGGCGGGGGAGCAGTACTTC
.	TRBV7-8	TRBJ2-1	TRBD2	CASSFGLGLANEQFF	TGTGCCAGCAGCTTTGGCCTCGGACTAGCAAATGAGCAGTTCTTC
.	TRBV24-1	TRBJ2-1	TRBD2	CATSDKSGRTYNEQFF	TGTGCCACCAGTGATAAAAGCGGGAGGACGTACAATGAGCAGTTCTTC
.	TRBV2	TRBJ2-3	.	CASSRELSTDTQYF	TGTGCCAGCAGTAGAGAACTCAGCACAGATACGCAGTATTTT
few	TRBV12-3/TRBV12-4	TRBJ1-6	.	CASSWGGNSPLHF	TGTGCCAGCAGTTGGGGAGGGAATTCACCCCTCCACTTT
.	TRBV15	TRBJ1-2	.	CATSRDPATLNYGYTF	TGTGCCACCAGCAGAGATCCCGCGACACTGAACTATGGCTACACCTTC
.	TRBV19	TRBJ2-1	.	CASLSSYNEQFF	TGTGCCAGTCTTAGCTCCTACAATGAGCAGTTCTTC
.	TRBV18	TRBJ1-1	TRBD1	CASSPGQGMNTEAFF	TGTGCCAGCTCACCAGGACAGGGAATGAACACTGAAGCTTTCTTT
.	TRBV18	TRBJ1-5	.	CASSPDGPQSSNQPQHF	TGTGCCAGCTCACCTGATGGGCCCCAAAGTAGCAATCAGCCCCAGCATTTT
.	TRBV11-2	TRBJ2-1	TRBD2	CASSPGLVYNEQFF	TGTGCCAGCAGCCCCGGACTAGTATACAATGAGCAGTTCTTC
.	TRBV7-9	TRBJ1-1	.	CASSLWQNEAFF	TGTGCCAGCAGCTTGTGGCAGAACGAAGCTTTCTTT
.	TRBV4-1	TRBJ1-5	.	CASSKAHRQGNQPQHF	TGCGCCAGCAGCAAAGCCCACAGACAGGGCAATCAGCCCCAGCATTTT
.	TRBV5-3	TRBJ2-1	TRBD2	CARSLLLAGVNEQFF	TGTGCCAGAAGCTTGTTGCTAGCGGGAGTTAATGAGCAGTTCTTC
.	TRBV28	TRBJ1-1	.	CASSIGPQNTEAFF	TGTGCCAGCAGCATTGGCCCACAGAACACTGAAGCTTTCTTT
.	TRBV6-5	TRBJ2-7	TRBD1	CASNPGQGLFEQYF	TGTGCCAGCAACCCGGGACAGGGGCTGTTCGAGCAGTACTTC
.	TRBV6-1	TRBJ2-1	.	CASSEDQLLYNEQFF	TGTGCCAGCAGTGAAGATCAGCTCTTGTACAATGAGCAGTTCTTC
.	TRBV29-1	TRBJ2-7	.	CSVEDDRLVHEQYF	TGCAGCGTTGAAGACGACAGACTAGTCCACGAGCAGTACTTC
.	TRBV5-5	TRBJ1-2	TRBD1	CASSDRTGPYTF	TGTGCCAGCAGCGATCGGACAGGGCCTTACACCTTC
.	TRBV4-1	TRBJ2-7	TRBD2	CASSQARTSGYEQYF	TGCGCCAGCAGCCAAGCGCGGACTAGCGGCTACGAGCAGTACTTC
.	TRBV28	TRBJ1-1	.	CASSSPAEAFF	TGTGCCAGCAGTTCCCCGGCTGAAGCTTTCTTT
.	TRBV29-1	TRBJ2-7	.	CSVVVGYEQYF	TGCAGCGTTGTAGTAGGCTACGAGCAGTACTTC
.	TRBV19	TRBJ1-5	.	CASSGGFFTGVDQPQHF	TGTGCCAGTTCGGGGGGTTTTTTTACGGGGGTCGATCAGCCCCAGCATTTT
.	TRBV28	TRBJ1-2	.	CASSLGQVRNYGYTF	TGTGCCAGCAGTTTAGGGCAGGTCCGTAACTATGGCTACACCTTC
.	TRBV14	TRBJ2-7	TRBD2	CASSFGLAGVYEQYF	TGTGCCAGCAGCTTCGGACTAGCGGGAGTCTACGAGCAGTACTTC
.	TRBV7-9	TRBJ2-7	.	CASSTGATYEQYF	TGTGCCAGCAGCACGGGGGCCACCTACGAGCAGTACTTC
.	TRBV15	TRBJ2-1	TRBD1	CATSRFTGAGEQFF	TGTGCCACCAGCAGATTTACAGGGGCCGGGGAGCAGTTCTTC
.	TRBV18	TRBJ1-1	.	CASSPSQNTEAFF	TGTGCCAGCTCACCGTCACAGAACACTGAAGCTTTCTTT
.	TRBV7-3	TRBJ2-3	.	CASSLSVGKGSTDTQYF	TGTGCCAGCAGCTTAAGTGTGGGAAAAGGGAGCACAGATACGCAGTATTTT
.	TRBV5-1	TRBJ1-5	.	CASSLGGVFQPQHF	TGCGCCAGCAGCTTGGGTGGGGTTTTTCAGCCCCAGCATTTT
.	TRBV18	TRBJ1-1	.	CASSPGRNTEAFF	TGTGCCAGCTCACCGGGCAGGAACACTGAAGCTTTCTTT
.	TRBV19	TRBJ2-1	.	CASRPPGRPESNEQFF	TGTGCCAGTAGACCCCCGGGCAGGCCGGAATCCAATGAGCAGTTCTTC
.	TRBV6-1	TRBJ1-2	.	CASSEAQGLNYGYTF	TGTGCCAGCAGTGAAGCTCAGGGTCTAAATTATGGCTACACCTTC
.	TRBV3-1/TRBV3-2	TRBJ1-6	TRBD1	CASSPRTGRRSPLHF	TGTGCCAGCAGCCCTAGGACAGGGCGCCGGTCACCCCTCCACTTT
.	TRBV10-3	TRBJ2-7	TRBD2	CAIRLTSGGYEQYF	TGTGCCATCAGGTTAACTAGCGGGGGGTACGAGCAGTACTTC
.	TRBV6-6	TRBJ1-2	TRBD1	CASRGQAAPTDYGYTF	TGTGCCAGCCGAGGACAGGCCGCCCCCACCGACTATGGCTACACCTTC
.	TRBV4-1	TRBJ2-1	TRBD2	CASSQEGTSGRYNEQFF	TGCGCCAGCAGCCAAGAGGGGACTAGCGGGCGGTACAATGAGCAGTTCTTC
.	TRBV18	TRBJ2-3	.	CASCRDTSTDTQYF	TGTGCCAGCTGCCGGGACACCAGCACAGATACGCAGTATTTT
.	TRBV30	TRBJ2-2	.	CALQLGGTGELFF	TGTGCCTTACAACTGGGGGGAACCGGGGAGCTGTTTTTT
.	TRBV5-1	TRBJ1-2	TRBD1	CASSLPGGDGYTF	TGCGCCAGCAGCCTGCCAGGGGGAGATGGCTACACCTTC
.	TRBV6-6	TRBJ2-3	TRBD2	CASSSQLAGVPDTQYF	TGTGCCAGCAGTTCTCAACTAGCGGGAGTGCCAGATACGCAGTATTTT
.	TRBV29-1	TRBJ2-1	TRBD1	CSVALFGQGNNEQFF	TGCAGCGTTGCTCTTTTCGGACAGGGAAACAATGAGCAGTTCTTC
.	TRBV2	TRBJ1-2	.	CARQGKDYTF	TGTGCCAGGCAGGGAAAGGACTACACCTTC
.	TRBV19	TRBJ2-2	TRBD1	CASKDRGTTVLTGELFF	TGTGCCTCGAAGGACAGGGGGACCACAGTTTTAACCGGGGAGCTGTTTTTT